One and the same sample provided the 4 T cell receptor beta chains below, sequenced in a study of naive and memory T cell subsets. Indicated treatment: skin biopsy from PPD injection site in Mantoux-positive individual. Cells were not sorted; total RNA input targeted about 1 to 1000 ng. For blood and skin samples, reverse transcription used TCR alpha and beta constant primers. TCRdb processed the UMI-ligation and nested PCR reads anew with MiXCR; each CDR3 protein has one entry. Of 15,000 to 20,000 distinct CDR3 sequences in the sample, roughly 9.8% are singletons; the top ten hold nearly 7%. The source was skin, collected from a tuberculin skin test site. Receptors originate from an adult in good health.

This clonotype was found a few times. The gene calls are TRBV27 and TRBJ2-5, with TRBD1 matching 7 bases. The germline V gene encodes CDR1 MNHEY and CDR2 SMNVEV (reference sequence). This CDR3 spans 14 amino acids. Trimming took 4 bases from V and 5 from J; bases not matched to a gene: 7. CDR3 nucleotides: TGTGCCAGCAGTTACACCAGGGGGATCGAGACCCAGTACTTC. Amino acids: CASSYTRGIETQYF.

In its sample, this clonotype was seen a few times. One end of the junction is discordant with germline, which a read error may explain. The chain carries TRBV23-1 and TRBJ2-7; 8 nucleotides match TRBD1. TRBV23-1 is an open reading frame, and its role is uncertain. This CDR3 contains 12 residues. This CDR3 reads CASSHSGTGRSF. The CDR3 coding sequence is TGCGCCAGCAGTCACTCCGGGACAGGAAGGTCCTTC.

This clonotype was detected ten times or more. CDR3 sequence (DNA): TGTGCCAGCAGCTTCGACGCGGGATCCACAGATACGCAGTATTTT. Its protein is CASSFDAGSTDTQYF. This rearrangement joins TRBV7-8 to TRBJ2-3; D perhaps matches TRBD2 (6 bases). The CDR3 totals 15 residues. The germline V and J ends were trimmed by 3 bases and 2 bases, with 12 bases remaining between them. CDR1 is SGHVS, CDR2 FQNEAQ, per germline.

The rearrangement uses TRBV19 and TRBJ2-3; D may be TRBD2 (6 bases). The CDR3 is 14 residues long. Germline values: CDR1 LNHDA, CDR2 SQIVND (reference sequence). Trimming took off 7 bases at V and 6 bases at J, with 17 bases between the two ends. The CDR3 nucleotides read TGTGCCAGTATAGGCGGGGTGTCCCTGGATACGCAGTATTTT. The encoded protein is CASIGGVSLDTQYF.